The 30 T cell receptor beta chains given below trace back to one sample, sequenced in a study of neurological immune-mediated disorders. TCRdb redid the calling of the 5' RACE reads with MiXCR, one entry per CDR3 protein. The sample consists of about 62,000 distinct CDR3 sequences, around 4.8% of them appearing once. Sequencing was performed on PBMCs. These receptor sequences come from a woman aged 50 to 60 with multiple sclerosis.

Here the CDR3 reads CASSQVIGRGDTGELFF. The CDR3 DNA reads TGCGCCAGCAGCCAAGTCATCGGCAGGGGAGACACCGGGGAGCTGTTTTTT. The chain carries TRBV4-3 and TRBJ2-2, with D perhaps matching TRBD1 (6 bases). V gave up 1 base and J gave up 3 bases, with 15 bases separating them. Germline V gene lookup returns CDR1 LGHNA and CDR2 YSLEER. The CDR3 loop spans 17 amino acids.

Many counts were recorded for this clonotype. The chain joins TRBV15 to TRBJ1-2; D is possibly TRBD1 (6 bases). Germline-derived CDR1 and CDR2 are LNHNV and YYDKDF (reference sequence). Trimming stripped 1 base from V and 3 bases from J, with 9 bases between. The CDR3 contains 14 residues. CDR3: CATSRAQGHYGYTF. As DNA, the CDR3 is TGTGCCACCAGCAGAGCACAGGGACACTATGGCTACACCTTC.

In this sample, this clonotype turned up a few times. V gene TRBV29-1 combines with J gene TRBJ2-5; 10 bases agree with TRBD1. CDR1 and CDR2 from the germline V gene are SQVTM and ANQGSEA. This CDR3 contains 13 residues. The ends lost 4 bases at V and 4 bases at J; junction bases unmatched: 3. The CDR3 DNA reads as TGCAGCGTTGTGGACAGGGGGAGAGAGACCCAGTACTTC. Its protein is CSVVDRGRETQYF. The full variable domain, completed using reference TRBV29-1 and TRBJ2-5, is SAVISQKPSRDICQRGTSLTIQCQVDSQVTMMFWYRQQPGQSLTLIATANQGSEATYESGFVIDKFPISRPNLTFSTLTVSNMSPEDSSIYLCSVVDRGRETQYFGPGTRLLVL.

Concerning this clonotype itself: One end of the junction is discordant with germline, which a read error may explain. The chain links TRBV20-1 to TRBJ1-5, with D possibly TRBD1 on 5 matching bases. Per the germline V gene, CDR1 is DFQATT and CDR2 is SNEGSKA (reference sequence). This CDR3 region has 18 residues. The DNA for the CDR3 is TGCAGTGCTAGACGTGGGGGGGGAGGACTTTATAGCAATCAGCCCCAGAATTTT. Its protein is CSARRGGGGLYSNQPQNF.

This clonotype was seen at least ten times. This chain connects TRBV7-6 to TRBJ2-1; TRBD1 matches 7 bases. The CDR3 is made up of 14 amino acids. J gave up 6 bases and V 5 bases, and 7 bases lay outside the gene matches. Germline CDR1 is SGHVS and CDR2 is FNYEAQ. In nucleotides, the CDR3 is TGTGCCAGCAGCCTACAGGGGCCCCCCAATGAGCAGTTCTTC. This translates into CASSLQGPPNEQFF. The full variable domain, its missing parts supplied by reference TRBV7-6 and TRBJ2-1, is GAGVSQSPRYKVTKRGQDVALRCDPISGHVSLYWYRQALGQGPEFLTYFNYEAQQDKSGLPNDRFSAERPEGSISTLTIQRTEQRDSAMYRCASSLQGPPNEQFFGPGTRLTVL.

This clonotype has ten or more counts. The chain recombines TRBV10-3 with TRBJ1-5; D is unresolved. The germline CDR1 and CDR2 sequences are ENHRY and SYGVKD. V shed 6 bases and J shed 1 base, with 7 bases lying between them. The CDR3 is made up of 13 amino acids. This CDR3 reads CAIRNDSNQPQHF. The CDR3 DNA sequence: TGTGCCATCAGAAACGACAGCAATCAGCCCCAGCATTTT.

This clonotype was seen repeatedly, ten times or more. The chain joins TRBV7-9 to TRBJ1-1; 7 positions agree with TRBD1. From germline, CDR1 is SEHNR and CDR2 FQNEAQ (reference sequence). The V gene end was trimmed by 4 bases and the J gene end by 0 bases; junction bases not matched to a gene: 2. The CDR3 has 14 residues. For the CDR3, the DNA is TGTGCCAGCAGCTGGGGACAGCTGAACACTGAAGCTTTCTTT. Translated: CASSWGQLNTEAFF.

The chain links TRBV7-2 to TRBJ1-2; D not certain. Germline CDR1 reads SGHTA; CDR2 reads FQGNSA. Between the trimmed V and J ends, which lost 0 bases and 2 bases, there was a span of 10 bases. This CDR3 comprises 15 residues. The CDR3 protein is CASSLAVRLNYGYTF. CDR3 nucleotide sequence: TGTGCCAGCAGCTTAGCGGTTCGGTTAAACTATGGCTACACCTTC. The complete variable domain, with remaining parts taken from reference TRBV7-2 and TRBJ1-2, reads GAGVSQSPSNKVTEKGKDVELRCDPISGHTALYWYRQSLGQGLEFLIYFQGNSAPDKSGLPSDRFSAERTGGSVSTLTIQRTQQEDSAVYLCASSLAVRLNYGYTFGSGTRLTVV.

The rearrangement links TRBV18 to TRBJ1-1; 8 bases align to TRBD1. The CDR3 covers 13 residues. Germline values: CDR1 KGHSH, CDR2 LQKENI. V lost 4 bases and J lost 6; bases outside the gene matches: 4. The CDR3 spells CASSRQGTSEAFF. DNA for the CDR3: TGTGCCAGCTCACGACAGGGGACCTCTGAAGCTTTCTTT.

This clonotype was recorded a few times. Compared with germline, one end of the junction differs, possibly owing to a read error. The chain joins TRBV10-3 to TRBJ1-5; the D gene is possibly TRBD1 (5 bases). In germline, CDR1 is ENHRY, CDR2 SYGVKD. There are 13 residues in the CDR3. This CDR3 is CAISAEGPQPQNF. The CDR3 bases are TGTGCCATCAGTGCGGAGGGGCCTCAGCCCCAGAATTTT.

In this sample, this clonotype turned up a few times. V and J are TRBV10-1 and TRBJ2-1, with D perhaps matching TRBD1 or TRBD2 (6 bases each). V was cut by 3 bases and J by 2 bases, with 8 bases left in between. Germline assignment: CDR1 WNHNN and CDR2 SYGVQD (reference sequence). CDR3 length: 14 residues. CDR3 in amino acids: CASSDGGPYNEQFF. CDR3 bases: TGCGCCAGCAGTGATGGGGGGCCCTACAATGAGCAGTTCTTC.

This clonotype was counted ten times or more. CDR3 in DNA: TGTGCCAGCAGCTTGAGGGGGAAAGAGACCCAGTACTTC. This gives the protein CASSLRGKETQYF. The chain recombines TRBV7-8 with TRBJ2-5, with D possibly matching TRBD1 (6 bases). V shed 3 bases and J shed 3 bases, with 8 bases lying between them. The CDR3 has 13 amino acids. Germline CDR1 reads SGHVS; CDR2 reads FQNEAQ.

The table lists this clonotype with many counts. This chain uses TRBV4-1 with TRBJ2-1; D is unclear. The CDR3 has 13 amino acids. V was shortened by 1 base and J by 4 bases, with 5 bases between the two germline ends. The germline gives CDR1 MGHRA, CDR2 YSYEKL. CDR3 nucleotides: TGCGCCAGCAGCCAAGTGAATTACAATGAGCAGTTCTTC. It encodes CASSQVNYNEQFF.

This clonotype occurred many times. V gene TRBV5-1 combines with J gene TRBJ2-5; 9 bases fit TRBD1. This CDR3 has 15 residues. Germline CDR1 SGHRS, CDR2 YFSETQ. J gave up 3 bases and V 2 bases, and 5 bases lay outside the gene matches. The CDR3 coding sequence is TGCGCCAGCAGCTTTCAGACAGGGGGAGAAGAGACCCAGTACTTC. Translated: CASSFQTGGEETQYF.

This clonotype came up many times. The CDR3 here is CSASAADTQYF. CDR3 bases: TGCAGTGCTAGTGCCGCGGATACGCAGTATTTT. The J gene is TRBJ2-3, the V gene TRBV20-1; D gene uncertain. CDR1 DFQATT and CDR2 SNEGSKA come from the germline V gene (reference sequence). Trimming left V 3 bases short and J 6 bases short, with 7 bases between. The CDR3 has 11 amino acids.

This clonotype was seen a handful of times. Here the CDR3 reads CSVAQIAGGINEQFF. In DNA, the CDR3 is TGCAGCGTTGCCCAAATAGCGGGGGGCATCAATGAGCAGTTCTTC. V usage is TRBV29-1 and J usage is TRBJ2-1, with 10 bases aligning to TRBD2. This CDR3 region has 15 residues. V lost 4 bases and J lost 6; bases outside the gene matches: 9. The germline CDR1 and CDR2 sequences are SQVTM and ANQGSEA.

This clonotype turned up a few times. The genes are TRBV6-2 or TRBV6-3 and TRBJ2-3, with 7 bases fitting TRBD2. The CDR3 is 15 residues long. Germline assignment: CDR1 MNHEY and CDR2 SVGEGT. V dropped 6 bases and J dropped 4; count of bases not matched to a gene: 10. The CDR3 region is CASRSGLVGADTQYF. DNA of the CDR3: TGTGCCAGCAGATCCGGACTAGTGGGCGCAGATACGCAGTATTTT.

This clonotype was counted at least ten times. The J gene is TRBJ2-6, the V gene TRBV5-1; the D gene is possibly TRBD2 (5 bases). This CDR3 is built from 17 residues. Per germline, CDR1 SGHRS and CDR2 YFSETQ. Trimming removed 5 bases at V and 0 bases at J, with 15 bases between. The CDR3 nucleotides are TGCGCCAGCAGACTCGGACTCCTGACCTCTGGGGCCAACGTCCTGACTTTC. Its protein is CASRLGLLTSGANVLTF.

This clonotype has a count of ten or more. This chain uses TRBV10-3 with TRBJ2-3; D possibly uses TRBD1 or TRBD2 (5 bases each). Looked up from germline, CDR1 is ENHRY and CDR2 is SYGVKD. Trimming took off 7 bases at V and 3 bases at J, with 14 bases between the two ends. The CDR3 covers 14 residues. The CDR3 loop reads CAITRDRGTDTQYF. DNA of the CDR3: TGTGCCATCACCCGGGACCGAGGAACAGATACGCAGTATTTT.

This clonotype is judged medium-sized. J is TRBJ2-5 and V is TRBV29-1; the match to TRBD1 covers 8 bases. The CDR3 is made up of 13 amino acids. The germline V gene encodes CDR1 SQVTM and CDR2 ANQGSEA. The V segment lost 7 bases and the J segment 1 base; nucleotides outside the gene matches: 5. The CDR3 nucleotides are TGCAGCGCCTTGGGACAGGCCCAAGAGACCCAGTACTTC. This sequence encodes CSALGQAQETQYF.

The chain links TRBV7-3 to TRBJ1-5, with D perhaps matching TRBD1 (5 bases). Germline loops: CDR1 SGHTA, CDR2 FQGTGA. The CDR3 runs 14 residues. Trimming removed 3 bases at V and 6 bases at J, with 12 bases between. CDR3 nucleotides: TGTGCCAGCAGCTTGTTTAGGGGAGGTCAGCCCCAGCATTTT. Amino acids: CASSLFRGGQPQHF.

This clonotype was counted ten times or more. The genes are TRBV2 and TRBJ1-4; D remains unclear. Germline-derived CDR1 and CDR2 are SNHLY and FYNNEI. This CDR3 is built from 14 residues. V lost 3 bases, J lost 4 bases, and 9 bases lay in between. CDR3 coding DNA: TGTGCCAGCAGTGAGTCGGGGAATAATGAAAAACTGTTTTTT. It specifies CASSESGNNEKLFF.

This clonotype was recorded many times. V is TRBV12-3 or TRBV12-4 and J is TRBJ1-1, with 7 bases aligning to TRBD1. The CDR3 length is 15 residues. J lost 5 bases, V lost 7 bases, and 13 bases had no gene match. The CDR3 region is CASTDRQGVRTEAFF. CDR3 bases: TGTGCCAGCACCGACAGACAGGGCGTACGAACTGAAGCTTTCTTT.

This clonotype was counted ten times or more. The V gene is TRBV5-1, the J gene TRBJ1-2; D call uncertain. Deletions cut 1 base from V and 3 bases from J, with 4 bases between. The CDR3 contains 12 residues. Germline CDR1 reads SGHRS; CDR2 reads YFSETQ. The CDR3: CASSLLDYGYTF. The CDR3 bases are TGCGCCAGCAGCTTGCTGGACTATGGCTACACCTTC.

The rearrangement joins TRBV20-1 to TRBJ1-1; D is unclear. The CDR3 totals 12 residues. Germline values: CDR1 DFQATT, CDR2 SNEGSKA (reference sequence). V lost 1 base, J lost 5 bases, and 8 bases lay in between. CDR3 residues: CSARVGSTEAFF. For the CDR3, the DNA is TGCAGTGCTAGAGTGGGGAGTACTGAAGCTTTCTTT.

This clonotype was detected ten times or more. This chain joins TRBV29-1 and TRBJ1-1; 7 nucleotides align to TRBD1. Germline CDR1 SQVTM, CDR2 ANQGSEA. The ends lost 5 bases at V and 6 bases at J; junction bases unmatched: 6. The CDR3 length is 12 residues. The CDR3, as DNA: TGCAGCGTTACTACAGGGGTCCCTGAAGCTTTCTTT. Translated, it gives CSVTTGVPEAFF.

This clonotype has a count of ten or more. The chain links TRBV15 to TRBJ2-5; D is undetermined. Germline values: CDR1 LNHNV, CDR2 YYDKDF (reference sequence). This CDR3 region has 15 residues. V was pared by 0 bases and J by 2 bases, with 10 bases between. This chain's CDR3 is CATSRDPQSQETQYF. In DNA, the CDR3 is TGTGCCACCAGCAGAGATCCCCAGAGTCAAGAGACCCAGTACTTC.

This clonotype was found many times. This chain links TRBV6-6 with TRBJ2-1; D not resolved. Per germline, CDR1 MNHNY and CDR2 SVGAGI (reference sequence). V was trimmed by 0 bases and J by 0 bases, leaving 18 bases between them. The CDR3 totals 19 residues. The DNA for the CDR3 is TGTGCCAGCAGTTACTCGAATGTTAGGGTCACGAGCTCCTACAATGAGCAGTTCTTC. Translated: CASSYSNVRVTSSYNEQFF.

This clonotype was observed many times. CDR3 coding DNA: TGTGCCAGCAGTTATCACGGGCGTGGGTTAATAAACCAAGCTTTCTTT. Protein sequence: CASSYHGRGLINQAFF. The rearrangement links TRBV6-5 to TRBJ1-1, with unresolved D. CDR3 length: 16 amino acids. Germline loops: CDR1 MNHEY, CDR2 SVGAGI. With 3 bases removed from V and 9 bases from J, the gap between germline ends came to 23 bases.

This clonotype was seen ten or more times. This chain joins TRBV5-1 and TRBJ2-2; D might be TRBD1 (6 bases). V was trimmed by 4 bases and J by 5 bases, leaving 15 bases between them. CDR1 is SGHRS and CDR2 is YFSETQ in the germline V gene. This CDR3 contains 15 residues. This CDR3 is CASSPGGQGTGELFF. Here the CDR3 DNA reads TGCGCCAGCAGCCCGGGCGGGCAGGGGACCGGGGAGCTGTTTTTT.